The rows below give T cell receptor beta chains drawn from one sample of a study of OX40 agonist ivuxolimab in advanced cancers. Profiling relied on immunoSEQ multiplex PCR, and the TCRdb table lists in-frame clones only, not all of them. The repertoire includes 95,000 to 150,000 clones, around 95% of them detected once, and roughly 0.15% sits in the top ten. The source was CD4+ or CD8+ T cells sorted from blood, collected in a trial of the OX40 agonist ivuxolimab. These receptors came from an adult with an advanced solid tumor such as melanoma, head and neck, liver or kidney cancer. Each CDR3 is given without its conserved first and last residue. Each record gives: V gene, J gene, CDR3 protein.

v_gene: TRBV5-4
j_gene: TRBJ2-4
CDR3aa: ASSDREGWSKNIQY

v_gene: TRBV9
j_gene: TRBJ1-1
CDR3aa: ASSVGQLATEAF

v_gene: TRBV19
j_gene: TRBJ1-6
CDR3aa: ASSTQAGGTSPLH

v_gene: TRBV6-4
j_gene: TRBJ2-1
CDR3aa: ASSENPTGVYSNEQF

v_gene: TRBV19
j_gene: TRBJ2-5
CDR3aa: ASSIAGTGAQY

v_gene: TRBV5-1
j_gene: TRBJ1-1
CDR3aa: ASSTGTGGPMNTEAF

v_gene: TRBV7-6
j_gene: TRBJ2-1
CDR3aa: ASTQSSGLAVNEQF

v_gene: TRBV28
j_gene: TRBJ2-7
CDR3aa: ASSEGVSSYEQY

v_gene: TRBV19
j_gene: TRBJ2-5
CDR3aa: ASSIGRGLATQY

v_gene: TRBV27
j_gene: TRBJ2-7
CDR3aa: ASSRVADNRYEQY

v_gene: TRBV4-2
j_gene: TRBJ2-2
CDR3aa: ASSQVQGAVGELF

v_gene: TRBV6-6
j_gene: TRBJ1-1
CDR3aa: ASSKTRMNTEAF

v_gene: TRBV29-1
j_gene: TRBJ2-1
CDR3aa: SVGDSYNEQF

v_gene: TRBV5-1
j_gene: TRBJ2-7
CDR3aa: ASSLVSGTGSYEQY

v_gene: TRBV11-3
j_gene: TRBJ2-1
CDR3aa: ASSLGGSYNEQF

v_gene: TRBV14
j_gene: TRBJ1-3
CDR3aa: ASSQVGNTIY

v_gene: TRBV5-1
j_gene: TRBJ1-2
CDR3aa: ASSLSRAGGYT

v_gene: TRBV9
j_gene: TRBJ1-1
CDR3aa: ASSVGQGRVTEAF

v_gene: TRBV6-5
j_gene: TRBJ2-1
CDR3aa: ASSFKAGAGVNEQF

v_gene: TRBV5-1
j_gene: TRBJ2-1
CDR3aa: ASSASGTGANEQF

v_gene: TRBV6-1
j_gene: TRBJ2-2
CDR3aa: VVQRNTGELF

v_gene: TRBV6-5
j_gene: TRBJ2-7
CDR3aa: ASSRDRGSYEQY

v_gene: TRBV5-1
j_gene: TRBJ2-3
CDR3aa: ASSLGARRALSTDTQY

v_gene: TRBV7-9
j_gene: TRBJ2-3
CDR3aa: ASSSQAIATDTQY

v_gene: TRBV7-9
j_gene: TRBJ2-3
CDR3aa: ASSLAGGTTDTQY

v_gene: TRBV11-1
j_gene: TRBJ2-1
CDR3aa: ASSLGGRSSYNEQF

v_gene: TRBV27
j_gene: TRBJ2-7
CDR3aa: ARVPQGAGTHGARDEQY

v_gene: TRBV11-1
j_gene: TRBJ1-1
CDR3aa: ASSLGAGMNTEAF

v_gene: TRBV5-4
j_gene: TRBJ2-2
CDR3aa: ASSRRGPQRTGELF

v_gene: TRBV4-1
j_gene: TRBJ2-2
CDR3aa: ASSPAPDRGQGAGELF

v_gene: TRBV5-8
j_gene: TRBJ2-7
CDR3aa: ASSLELAGYEQY

v_gene: TRBV19
j_gene: TRBJ2-2
CDR3aa: ASRSTNTGELF

v_gene: TRBV30
j_gene: TRBJ1-5
CDR3aa: AWSDRPLSSNQPQH

v_gene: TRBV5-1
j_gene: TRBJ1-6
CDR3aa: ASSLGRGARSPLH

v_gene: TRBV7-9
j_gene: TRBJ1-4
CDR3aa: ASSRFSTLSREKLF

v_gene: TRBV7-2
j_gene: TRBJ1-1
CDR3aa: ASSLVGGVEAF

v_gene: TRBV7-9
j_gene: TRBJ2-7
CDR3aa: ASSSNRGPYEQY

v_gene: TRBV15
j_gene: TRBJ1-2
CDR3aa: ATSRESNYGYT

v_gene: TRBV7-9
j_gene: TRBJ1-3
CDR3aa: ASSLAGGIGNTIY

v_gene: TRBV7-9
j_gene: TRBJ1-1
CDR3aa: ASSPREGLGNTEAF

v_gene: TRBV2
j_gene: TRBJ1-1
CDR3aa: ASRGQGGGTEAF

v_gene: TRBV5-1
j_gene: TRBJ1-1
CDR3aa: ASSYQESHTEAF

v_gene: TRBV30
j_gene: TRBJ2-6
CDR3aa: AWSVSAGQGRTGANVLT

v_gene: TRBV5-1
j_gene: TRBJ1-5
CDR3aa: ASSLVGDQPQH

v_gene: TRBV10-2
j_gene: TRBJ1-5
CDR3aa: ASRREQDSNQPQH

v_gene: TRBV5-1
j_gene: TRBJ2-3
CDR3aa: ASSPRQGRADTQY

v_gene: TRBV19
j_gene: TRBJ1-5
CDR3aa: ASAGTDTYSNQPQH

v_gene: TRBV6-1
j_gene: TRBJ2-7
CDR3aa: ASETGTESYEQY